The T cell receptor (beta chain) under discussion was sequenced for a study of blood T cell repertoires in COVID-19. Germline loops: CDR1 ENHRY, CDR2 SYGVKD. There are 15 residues in the CDR3. Germline trimming cut 7 bases from V and 0 bases from J; bases unmatched to any gene: 7. Assay: immunoSEQ multiplex PCR; the TCRdb copy retains only in-frame clones and omits some. The sample includes roughly 140,000 clones, approximately 85% of them seen just once. The material sequenced was peripheral blood. The TCR comes from a man in his 70s with acute or convalescent COVID-19. The chain carries TRBV10-3 and TRBJ2-7; the match to TRBD1 covers 9 bases. CDR3 sequence: CAINDRGFSSYEQYF. For the CDR3, the DNA is TGTGCCATCAACGACAGGGGGTTTAGCTCCTACGAGCAGTACTTC.